A single sample gave rise to the 32 T cell receptor beta chains below, sequenced in a study of HIV-infected patients and healthy controls. Reverse transcription used around 540 ng RNA and constant-region primers for alpha and beta. Alpha and beta chain libraries were made separately by chain-specific third strand synthesis with multiplexing indices. In TCRdb, the 5' RACE reads were re-called with MiXCR into one record per CDR3 protein. The data hold 18,000 or so distinct CDR3 sequences, with about 8.5% observed a single time. Antiretroviral therapy had run roughly three months, about 14 weeks, before follow-up blood collection. All unsorted peripheral T cells were captured because whole blood was used without fractionation. The sample consisted of blood, taken during antiretroviral therapy. The source of these receptors is an adult with HIV infection.

This clonotype was seen at least ten times. This sequence joins TRBV27 and TRBJ2-1; 9 positions agree with TRBD2. The V and J ends lost 5 bases and 8 bases, in that order; junction bases with no gene match: 16. Germline V gene lookup returns CDR1 MNHEY and CDR2 SMNVEV (reference sequence). There are 17 residues in the CDR3. The chain's CDR3 is CASSPRGVSGSSYEQFF. The CDR3 region has the DNA TGTGCCAGCAGTCCACGGGGAGTTAGCGGGAGTTCCTATGAGCAGTTCTTC.

This clonotype was picked up many times. V usage is TRBV28 and J usage is TRBJ1-4, with a weak D call TRBD1 (5 bases). The CDR3 has 16 amino acids. V was pared by 5 bases and J by 0 bases, with 13 bases between. The V gene's germline CDR1 is MDHEN and CDR2 SYDVKM. CDR3 bases: TGTGCCAGCAGTCCTCTAGACAGTTCAACTAATGAAAAACTGTTTTTT. This translates into CASSPLDSSTNEKLFF. The variable domain in full, with the rest retrieved from reference TRBV28 and TRBJ1-4, is DVKVTQSSRYLVKRTGEKVFLECVQDMDHENMFWYRQDPGLGLRLIYFSYDVKMKEKGDIPEGYSVSREKKERFSLILESASTNQTSMYLCASSPLDSSTNEKLFFGSGTQLSVL.

This clonotype was picked up many times. The CDR3 DNA reads TGTGCCAGCAGTCTGACAGGGGGCACTGAAGCTTTCTTT. It codes for CASSLTGGTEAFF. The chain recombines TRBV28 with TRBJ1-1; 9 nucleotides match TRBD1. Germline CDR1 is MDHEN and CDR2 is SYDVKM. Losses at the gene ends were 5 bases for V and 4 bases for J; bases not matched to a gene: 2. The CDR3 runs to 13 residues.

This clonotype has a count of ten or more. The rearrangement joins TRBV29-1 to TRBJ2-7; D might be TRBD1 or TRBD2, each matching 7 bases. The germline V gene has CDR1 SQVTM and CDR2 ANQGSEA. V was shortened by 6 bases and J by 3 bases, with 15 bases between the two germline ends. CDR3 length: 13 residues. CDR3 DNA: TGCAGCGTGCGGGGGACAGTCTACTACGAGCAGTACTTC. Its translation: CSVRGTVYYEQYF.

At least ten counts were recorded for this clonotype. V and J are TRBV28 and TRBJ2-5; tentative D call: TRBD1 (5 bases). Per the germline V gene, CDR1 is MDHEN and CDR2 is SYDVKM. The ends were cut back, 7 bases at V and 1 base at J, with 16 bases in the middle. The CDR3 is made up of 15 amino acids. CDR3 loop: CASTWGWGGQETQYF. The DNA of the CDR3 is TGTGCCAGCACCTGGGGCTGGGGCGGCCAAGAGACCCAGTACTTC.

This clonotype appeared many times. V is TRBV3-1 and J is TRBJ1-1; the D is unclear. V gave up 4 bases and J gave up 0 bases, with 9 bases separating them. Germline V gene lookup returns CDR1 LGHDT and CDR2 YNNKEL (reference sequence). The CDR3 covers 14 residues. CDR3 residues: CASSPKPVNTEAFF. Written as DNA, the CDR3 is TGTGCCAGCAGCCCCAAGCCCGTGAACACTGAAGCTTTCTTT.

The sample holds many counts of this clonotype. The J gene is TRBJ1-1, the V gene TRBV27; tentative D call: TRBD1 (6 bases). The CDR3 runs 13 residues. V dropped 6 bases and J dropped 0 bases, with 8 bases sitting between them. Germline lookup yields CDR1 MNHEY and CDR2 SMNVEV (reference sequence). The CDR3 DNA follows: TGTGCCAGCAGAACAGGGATGAACACTGAAGCTTTCTTT. Protein product: CASRTGMNTEAFF.

This clonotype was seen ten or more times. As DNA, the CDR3 is TGTGCCAGCAGCCCGGACAGGGACGACGAGCAGTACTTC. Translated, it gives CASSPDRDDEQYF. The chain employs TRBV5-6 and TRBJ2-7, with 8 positions matching TRBD1. J was trimmed by 5 bases and V by 4 bases; bases with no gene match: 5. The CDR3 totals 13 residues. Per the germline V gene, CDR1 is SGHDT and CDR2 is YYEEEE.

This clonotype was recorded many times. The chain joins TRBV19 to TRBJ1-1; unclear D gene. CDR1 is LNHDA and CDR2 is SQIVND in the germline V gene (reference sequence). There are 13 residues in the CDR3. V dropped 3 bases and J dropped 0 bases, with 5 bases sitting between them. CDR3 region: CASSIGMNTEAFF. DNA of the CDR3: TGTGCCAGTAGTATTGGGATGAACACTGAAGCTTTCTTT.

The chain joins TRBV3-1 to TRBJ2-3; 7 positions match TRBD2. This CDR3 has 16 residues. The germline V gene encodes CDR1 LGHDT and CDR2 YNNKEL (reference sequence). Trimming took 4 bases from V and 2 from J; bases not matched to a gene: 9. CDR3 in amino acids: CASSPVLAVITDTQYF. CDR3 nucleotides: TGTGCCAGCAGCCCCGTTCTAGCGGTAATCACAGATACGCAGTATTTT.

This clonotype has a count of ten or more. This sequence joins TRBV6-5 and TRBJ2-6, with 11 bases lining up with TRBD1. The length of the CDR3 is 19 residues. V lost 6 bases, J lost 2 bases, and 12 bases stayed unmatched. The V gene's germline CDR1 is MNHEY and CDR2 SVGAGI. This chain's CDR3 is CASRSHLPGQGAGANVLTF. The CDR3 region has the DNA TGTGCCAGCAGGTCCCATTTACCGGGACAGGGGGCTGGGGCCAACGTCCTGACTTTC.

The chain uses TRBV2 and TRBJ1-2; D is undetermined. Per germline, CDR1 SNHLY and CDR2 FYNNEI. The CDR3 loop spans 10 amino acids. Trimming left V 8 bases short and J 13 bases short, with 14 bases between. Here the CDR3 reads CASAQSRSTF. DNA of the CDR3: TGTGCCAGCGCCCAAAGCAGGTCCACCTTC. Variable domain in full (rest from reference TRBV2 and TRBJ1-2): EPEVTQTPSHQVTQMGQEVILRCVPISNHLYFYWYRQILGQKVEFLVSFYNNEISEKSEIFDDQFSVERPDGSNFTLKIRSTKLEDSAMYFCASAQSRSTFGSGTRLTVV.

This clonotype was detected ten times or more. This chain uses TRBV3-1 with TRBJ2-6; 11 nucleotides match TRBD2. V gave up 3 bases and J gave up 0 bases; unmatched junction bases: 4. CDR1 and CDR2 from the germline V gene are LGHDT and YNNKEL (reference sequence). The CDR3 is made up of 18 amino acids. CDR3 nucleotides: TGTGCCAGCAGCCATTTAGCGGGAGGGGGCTCTGGGGCCAACGTCCTGACTTTC. Encoded protein: CASSHLAGGGSGANVLTF. The whole variable domain, filled in from reference TRBV3-1 and TRBJ2-6, reads DTAVSQTPKYLVTQMGNDKSIKCEQNLGHDTMYWYKQDSKKFLKIMFSYNNKELIINETVPNRFSPKSPDKAHLNLHINSLELGDSAVYFCASSHLAGGGSGANVLTFGAGSRLTVL.

This clonotype has ten or more counts. The rearrangement links TRBV11-2 to TRBJ2-2, with a weak D call TRBD2 (5 bases). Germline V gene data show CDR1 as SGHAT and CDR2 as FQNNGV. V was cut by 1 base and J by 1 base, with 10 bases left in between. This CDR3 is built from 16 residues. CDR3 sequence reads: CASSLVGRGNTGELFF. CDR3 sequence (DNA): TGTGCCAGCAGCTTAGTGGGTCGGGGGAACACCGGGGAGCTGTTTTTT.

This clonotype was seen many times. Written as DNA, the CDR3 is TGTGCCAGCAGCATCACGACTGCCCCCCACACAGATACGCAGTATTTT. Its translation is CASSITTAPHTDTQYF. The V call is TRBV7-9, the J call TRBJ2-3; D gene uncertain. Germline V gene lookup returns CDR1 SEHNR and CDR2 FQNEAQ (reference sequence). Trimming shortened V by 5 bases and J by 2 bases, and 17 bases separated the two germline ends. The CDR3 extends over 16 amino acids.

Many counts were recorded for this clonotype. DNA of the CDR3: TGCACCGGGGCGGTACCCTACGAGCAGTACTTC. Residues: CTGAVPYEQYF. J is TRBJ2-7 and V is TRBV20-1; TRBD1 or TRBD2 may be the D gene (5 bases each). This CDR3 contains 11 residues. Germline V gives CDR1 DFQATT, CDR2 SNEGSKA (reference sequence).

By proportion, this clonotype is medium-sized. The chain is built from TRBV27 and TRBJ2-5, with 8 positions matching TRBD2. Trimming cost V 1 base and J 0 bases; bases outside gene matches: 4. The CDR3 covers 16 residues. From germline, CDR1 is MNHEY and CDR2 SMNVEV (reference sequence). The CDR3 sequence is CASSLYGSGDQETQYF. The DNA of the CDR3 is TGTGCCAGCAGTTTATACGGTAGCGGGGACCAAGAGACCCAGTACTTC.

This clonotype was counted ten times or more. CDR3 in DNA: TGCGCCAGCAGCTTGGTCAGGGGAGACAATGAGCAGTTCTTC. This sequence encodes CASSLVRGDNEQFF. The chain employs TRBV5-1 and TRBJ2-1; weak D call: TRBD1 (6 bases). Germline CDR1 reads SGHRS; CDR2 reads YFSETQ. V was cut by 0 bases and J by 5 bases, with 9 bases left in between. The CDR3 has 14 residues. Looking up the rest from reference TRBV5-1 and TRBJ2-1 gives the full variable domain: KAGVTQTPRYLIKTRGQQVTLSCSPISGHRSVSWYQQTPGQGLQFLFEYFSETQRNKGNFPGRFSGRQFSNSRSEMNVSTLELGDSALYLCASSLVRGDNEQFFGPGTRLTVL.

This clonotype appeared many times. The V and J genes are TRBV30 and TRBJ1-2; D call uncertain. The CDR3 has 14 residues. Germline CDR1 reads GTSNPN; CDR2 reads SVGIG (reference sequence). The germline V and J ends were trimmed by 5 bases and 1 base, with 14 bases remaining between them. The CDR3 protein is CAWALKGNNYGYTF. As DNA, the CDR3 is TGTGCCTGGGCTCTAAAGGGAAATAACTATGGCTACACCTTC.

By frequency in the sample, this clonotype is medium-sized. The chain links TRBV5-1 to TRBJ2-7, with TRBD1 as a possible D gene (6 bases). Trimming stripped 3 bases from V and 0 bases from J, with 10 bases between. The CDR3 has 14 amino acids. Germline loops: CDR1 SGHRS, CDR2 YFSETQ. CDR3 in amino acids: CASSSGQNSYEQYF. In DNA, the CDR3 is TGCGCCAGCAGCTCTGGACAGAACTCCTACGAGCAGTACTTC.

This clonotype came up many times. The chain recombines TRBV5-1 with TRBJ2-7; 8 positions agree with TRBD1. V lost 3 bases to trimming and J lost 5 bases; unmatched junction nucleotides: 7. The CDR3 length is 14 residues. The V gene's germline CDR1 is SGHRS and CDR2 YFSETQ. This chain's CDR3 is CASSSWTGPDEQYF. CDR3 DNA sequence: TGCGCCAGCAGCTCATGGACAGGGCCAGACGAGCAGTACTTC.

This clonotype was seen at least ten times. The CDR3 DNA follows: TGTTCCGCGCAGGGGAACTACACAGATACGCAGTATTTT. The encoded protein is CSAQGNYTDTQYF. The chain employs TRBV5-5 and TRBJ2-3; TRBD1 is a possible D gene (6 bases). Germline values: CDR1 SGHKS, CDR2 YYEKEE (reference sequence). The CDR3 loop spans 13 amino acids.

This clonotype occurred many times. The V call is TRBV20-1, the J call TRBJ2-3; TRBD2 might be the D (6 bases). Germline V gene data show CDR1 as DFQATT and CDR2 as SNEGSKA (reference sequence). V dropped 5 bases and J dropped 4 bases, with 19 bases sitting between them. The length of the CDR3 is 15 residues. The CDR3 nucleotides read TGCAGTGCTGCGGGGCCCCGGACTATCCCAGATACGCAGTATTTT. Amino acids: CSAAGPRTIPDTQYF.

This clonotype was detected many times. The rearrangement joins TRBV2 to TRBJ2-3, with 7 nucleotides matching TRBD2. V lost 4 bases and J lost 1; bases outside the gene matches: 5. The CDR3 runs 15 residues. CDR1 and CDR2 from the germline V gene are SNHLY and FYNNEI. DNA for the CDR3: TGTGCCAGCAGTGGAAGACTAGCCCGCACAGATACGCAGTATTTT. Translation: CASSGRLARTDTQYF.

This clonotype is classed as large. The chain employs TRBV13 and TRBJ2-3, with a tentative D call TRBD2 (6 bases). The germline V gene has CDR1 PRHDT and CDR2 FYEKMQ (reference sequence). This CDR3 is 14 amino acids long. V lost 5 bases, J lost 5 bases, and 14 bases lay in between. CDR3 DNA: TGTGCCAGCAGCCCGATCGGACTAAGAGATACGCAGTATTTT. The encoded protein is CASSPIGLRDTQYF.

This clonotype was seen at least ten times. The chain has TRBV30 and TRBJ1-1; a weak D match, TRBD1 (6 bases). Germline lookup yields CDR1 GTSNPN and CDR2 SVGIG (reference sequence). This CDR3 is built from 13 residues. V lost 1 base to trimming and J lost 13 bases, with 19 bases between them. The CDR3 DNA sequence: TGTGCCTGGAGTGGTGGGGGGGCGCCTCTTGTTTTCTTT. Translating gives CAWSGGGAPLVFF.

This clonotype showed up many times. Here the CDR3 reads CASSLAEHTEAFF. The DNA for the CDR3 is TGTGCCAGCAGCTTAGCCGAGCACACTGAAGCTTTCTTT. V gene TRBV11-2 combines with J gene TRBJ1-1; no clear D. V was pared by 1 base and J by 3 bases, with 6 bases between. Germline values: CDR1 SGHAT, CDR2 FQNNGV. The CDR3 contains 13 residues. Supplemented by reference TRBV11-2 and TRBJ1-1, the full variable domain reads EAGVAQSPRYKIIEKRQSVAFWCNPISGHATLYWYQQILGQGPKLLIQFQNNGVVDDSQLPKDRFSAERLKGVDSTLKIQPAKLEDSAVYLCASSLAEHTEAFFGQGTRLTVV.

This clonotype was seen ten or more times. V and J are TRBV20-1 and TRBJ1-2, with a weak D call TRBD1 (5 bases). Germline V CDR1 and CDR2: DFQATT, SNEGSKA (reference sequence). With 6 bases removed from V and 6 bases from J, the gap between germline ends came to 23 bases. The length of the CDR3 is 15 residues. The CDR3 protein is CSAPRPGGSKDGYTF. For the CDR3, the DNA is TGCAGTGCCCCCCGCCCGGGGGGTAGTAAGGATGGCTACACCTTC.

This clonotype occurred many times. This chain uses TRBV20-1 with TRBJ1-1; D might be TRBD1 (5 bases). Trimming pared 1 base from V and 0 bases from J, leaving 15 bases between. The V gene's germline CDR1 is DFQATT and CDR2 SNEGSKA (reference sequence). The CDR3 totals 16 residues. CDR3 DNA sequence: TGCAGTGCTAGAGGGGTTAAGGAGGGGATGAACACTGAAGCTTTCTTT. Amino acids: CSARGVKEGMNTEAFF.

This clonotype showed up many times. V gene TRBV6-5 combines with J gene TRBJ1-4; possibly TRBD1 for D (5 bases). The V and J ends lost 4 bases and 5 bases respectively, with 11 bases between them. The length of the CDR3 is 14 residues. Germline CDR1 and CDR2: MNHEY and SVGAGI. The CDR3 here is CASSWGRQNEKLFF. In DNA, the CDR3 is TGTGCCAGCAGTTGGGGACGGCAAAATGAAAAACTGTTTTTT.

Many counts were recorded for this clonotype. The chain links TRBV7-2 to TRBJ1-4; D perhaps matches TRBD1 (5 bases). Germline lookup yields CDR1 SGHTA and CDR2 FQGNSA. V was shortened by 1 base and J by 8 bases, with 14 bases between the two germline ends. CDR3 length equals 15 residues. CDR3 nucleotides: TGTGCCAGCAGCTTAGGAGTATCGGGACGAGAAAAACTGTTTTTT. Translated, it gives CASSLGVSGREKLFF.

In its sample, this clonotype was seen many times. This chain links TRBV18 with TRBJ1-6; the D is unclear. With 0 bases removed from V and 9 bases from J, the gap between germline ends came to 9 bases. This CDR3 region has 14 residues. Germline CDR1 is KGHSH and CDR2 is LQKENI. The CDR3 bases are TGTGCCAGCTCACCACCAGGTGGAATTTCACCCCTCCACTTT. Translating gives CASSPPGGISPLHF.